One sample yielded the 17 T cell receptor beta chains listed below, sequenced in a study of cytomegalovirus exposure and HLA in healthy donors. 60 Vbeta and 13 Jbeta primers were used in PCR. The method was immunoSEQ multiplex PCR; TCRdb's version includes in-frame clones alone and lacks a portion of them. The sample contains around 160,000 clones, approximately 77% of which appear only once. The sequenced sample was PBMCs. The receptors originated from a male donor in good health and CMV-seropositive.

The rearrangement joins TRBV30 to TRBJ1-2, with D tentatively TRBD1 (6 bases). The CDR3 sequence is 15 residues long. Trimming left V 2 bases short and J 8 bases short, with 21 bases between. Germline CDR1 GTSNPN, CDR2 SVGIG (reference sequence). The CDR3 DNA reads as TGTGCCTGGAGTAATGGGGGCTCCGGGTTTCGAGGCTACACCTTC. Translating it yields CAWSNGGSGFRGYTF.

As for this clone: The sample holds other DNA sequences that translate to the same CDR3. The chain combines TRBV13 with TRBJ2-3, with 9 nucleotides matching TRBD2. The CDR3 consists of 18 residues. Losses at the gene ends were 5 bases for V and 6 bases for J; bases not matched to a gene: 18. Germline lookup yields CDR1 PRHDT and CDR2 FYEKMQ (reference sequence). This CDR3 reads CASSPPSEAGGPWDTQYF. In DNA, the CDR3 is TGTGCCAGCAGCCCCCCCTCAGAGGCGGGGGGGCCGTGGGATACGCAGTATTTT.

The chain employs TRBV6-5 and TRBJ1-1, with D perhaps matching TRBD1 (6 bases). The CDR3 is 16 residues long. The ends were cut back, 2 bases at V and 1 base at J, with 14 bases in the middle. Germline CDR1 and CDR2: MNHEY and SVGAGI. CDR3 nucleotides: TGTGCCAGCAGTTACAAGAGGACAGTTCAGAACACTGAAGCTTTCTTT. Residues: CASSYKRTVQNTEAFF.

This chain uses TRBV5-6 with TRBJ2-5, with TRBD1 matching over 8 bases. The CDR3 loop spans 13 amino acids. Germline CDR1 SGHDT, CDR2 YYEEEE. Germline trimming cut 3 bases from V and 6 bases from J; bases unmatched to any gene: 4. CDR3: CASSSDRGQTQYF. The CDR3 bases are TGTGCCAGCAGCTCCGACAGGGGCCAGACCCAGTACTTC.

J is TRBJ2-3 and V is TRBV5-6, with 8 bases matching TRBD1. Trimming removed 0 bases from V and 8 bases from J; junction bases left unmatched: 14. The CDR3 totals 17 residues. Germline V gene lookup returns CDR1 SGHDT and CDR2 YYEEEE. The CDR3: CASSLAGSILQGGTQYF. CDR3 DNA sequence: TGTGCCAGCAGCTTGGCAGGCTCGATATTACAGGGGGGTACGCAGTATTTT.

The rearrangement joins TRBV6-4 to TRBJ2-5; no clear D. The length of the CDR3 is 14 residues. In germline, CDR1 is MRHNA, CDR2 SNTAGT. Trimming stripped 2 bases from V and 0 bases from J, with 7 bases between. The CDR3 DNA is TGTGCCAGCAGTGACATTGTCAACCAAGAGACCCAGTACTTC. Translating gives CASSDIVNQETQYF.

This chain links TRBV9 with TRBJ1-1; a possible D gene is TRBD1 (5 bases). The ends were cut back, 3 bases at V and 8 bases at J, with 14 bases in the middle. Germline CDR1 and CDR2: SGDLS and YYNGEE. This CDR3 has 13 residues. CDR3 DNA: TGTGCCAGCAGCGGAGTGACAGCTGGCGAAGCTTTCTTT. Amino acids: CASSGVTAGEAFF.

This clone was found a few times. The chain combines TRBV18 with TRBJ1-5, with D tentatively TRBD1 (6 bases). Looked up from germline, CDR1 is KGHSH and CDR2 is LQKENI. Trimming removed 3 bases from V and 4 bases from J, with 13 bases in between. This CDR3 has 15 residues. The CDR3 is CASSPLGQKNQPQHF. The CDR3 nucleotides are TGTGCCAGCTCACCTCTCGGACAGAAGAATCAGCCCCAGCATTTT.

This chain connects TRBV19 to TRBJ1-2; D gene ambiguous. The germline V gene has CDR1 LNHDA and CDR2 SQIVND (reference sequence). The CDR3 runs to 12 residues. The V end was cut by 5 bases, the J end by 3 bases, with 7 bases between. In DNA form, the CDR3 reads TGTGCCAGTAGTGCGCGAGACTATGGCTACACCTTC. It codes for CASSARDYGYTF. The full variable domain, with the rest looked up from reference TRBV19 and TRBJ1-2, is DGGITQSPKYLFRKEGQNVTLSCEQNLNHDAMYWYRQDPGQGLRLIYYSQIVNDFQKGDIAEGYSVSREKKESFPLTVTSAQKNPTAFYLCASSARDYGYTFGSGTRLTVV.

The genes are TRBV5-5 and TRBJ1-1; TRBD1 might be the D (5 bases). CDR3 size: 16 residues. Germline CDR1 reads SGHKS; CDR2 reads YYEKEE (reference sequence). Trimming removed 4 bases at V and 1 base at J, with 17 bases between. Written as DNA, the CDR3 is TGTGCCAGCAGCCCCCAGGGAGGACGGGGGAACACTGAAGCTTTCTTT. Translating gives CASSPQGGRGNTEAFF.

V and J are TRBV4-1 and TRBJ2-7; unclear D gene. Trimming pared 5 bases from V and 2 bases from J, leaving 10 bases between. This CDR3 is built from 13 residues. Per germline, CDR1 MGHRA and CDR2 YSYEKL. In DNA form, the CDR3 reads TGCGCCAGCAGCTTTCGCAGGACCTACGAGCAGTACTTC. Amino acids: CASSFRRTYEQYF.

This chain uses TRBV6-1 with TRBJ2-7; weak D call: TRBD2 (7 bases). Germline V gene lookup returns CDR1 MNHNS and CDR2 SASEGT. V was trimmed by 4 bases and J by 3 bases, leaving 13 bases between them. The CDR3 totals 14 residues. CDR3 coding DNA: TGTGCCAGCAGTGTCGGGGGGCGCTTCTACGAGCAGTACTTC. It yields the protein CASSVGGRFYEQYF.

Comments on this clone: At one boundary the junction diverges from the germline segment, which might be a read error. V gene TRBV7-9 combines with J gene TRBJ2-2, with TRBD2 as a possible D gene (5 bases). Per the germline V gene, CDR1 is SEHNR and CDR2 is FQNEAQ (reference sequence). The CDR3 runs to 15 residues. CDR3 loop: CSSSFIFDGAGELFF. The CDR3 bases are TGTTCCAGCAGCTTTATTTTCGACGGGGCCGGGGAGCTGTTTTTT.

The rearrangement uses TRBV11-2 and TRBJ1-1; D is possibly TRBD1 (6 bases). The CDR3 is 14 amino acids. Germline CDR1 is SGHAT and CDR2 is FQNNGV. Trimming cost V 8 bases and J 11 bases, with 24 bases left between them. CDR3: CASGISTGLDGAFF. CDR3 nucleotides: TGTGCCAGCGGCATATCCACAGGGCTAGATGGGGCTTTCTTT.

This clone was seen more than once but under ten times. The chain employs TRBV2 and TRBJ1-2; 7 bases agree with TRBD1. J was trimmed by 8 bases and V by 5 bases; bases with no gene match: 14. Per the germline V gene, CDR1 is SNHLY and CDR2 is FYNNEI. The CDR3 extends over 15 amino acids. CDR3 DNA sequence: TGTGCCAGCAGTTCCTCGTATTGGGACAGAGAAGGCTACACCTTC. It yields the protein CASSSSYWDREGYTF.

The chain employs TRBV27 and TRBJ2-5; 8 positions match TRBD1. Germline loops: CDR1 MNHEY, CDR2 SMNVEV (reference sequence). The CDR3 contains 15 residues. The V and J ends lost 2 bases and 5 bases, in that order; junction bases with no gene match: 7. The CDR3 DNA sequence: TGTGCCAGCAGTTTAGGCCCACAGGGGGTGGAGACCCAGTACTTC. As protein: CASSLGPQGVETQYF.

The rearrangement joins TRBV19 to TRBJ1-6; perhaps TRBD1 as D (5 bases). CDR1 and CDR2 (germline): LNHDA, SQIVND (reference sequence). The CDR3 is 15 residues long. V lost 2 bases and J lost 10, with 15 bases in between. The DNA for the CDR3 is TGTGCCAGTAGTATAAACGGGGGGATTCCCTCACCCCTCCACTTT. This sequence encodes CASSINGGIPSPLHF.